A single sample gave rise to the 28 T cell receptor beta chains below, sequenced in a study of PD-L1 blockade in urothelial cancer. The sample's time point: pretreatment peripheral blood. Profiled with immunoSEQ multiplex PCR; TCRdb holds only in-frame clones, not every one. Here the sample spans about 87,000 clones, about 83% being singletons. The sequenced sample was PBMCs, obtained around atezolizumab (anti-PD-L1) treatment. The receptors derive from a man aged 55 to 70 with urothelial cancer.

This clone was observed once. V and J are TRBV18 and TRBJ2-2, with TRBD2 as a possible D gene (5 bases). V was pared by 6 bases and J by 3 bases, with 5 bases between. The CDR3 loop spans 12 amino acids. Germline V lookup: CDR1 KGHSH, CDR2 LQKENI. The CDR3 loop is CASSRDTGELFF. CDR3 DNA: TGTGCCAGCTCGCGGGACACCGGGGAGCTGTTTTTT.

The gene calls are TRBV5-6 and TRBJ1-3; the D is unclear. From germline, CDR1 is SGHDT and CDR2 YYEEEE. This CDR3 spans 14 amino acids. The ends were cut back, 0 bases at V and 0 bases at J, with 4 bases in the middle. The CDR3 DNA reads as TGTGCCAGCAGCTTGGTGGCCTCTGGAAACACCATATATTTT. The encoded protein is CASSLVASGNTIYF. The full variable domain, completed using reference TRBV5-6 and TRBJ1-3, is DAGVTQSPTHLIKTRGQQVTLRCSPKSGHDTVSWYQQALGQGPQFIFQYYEEEERQRGNFPDRFSGHQFPNYSSELNVNALLLGDSALYLCASSLVASGNTIYFGEGSWLTVV.

V and J are TRBV28 and TRBJ2-4; D is uncertain. The CDR3 length is 17 residues. The germline V and J ends were trimmed by 4 bases and 5 bases, with 21 bases remaining between them. In germline, CDR1 is MDHEN, CDR2 SYDVKM. The CDR3, as DNA: TGTGCCAGCAGTTCCAATATCAGTCCTAATAGCCAAAACATTCAGTACTTC. This sequence encodes CASSSNISPNSQNIQYF.

The V gene is TRBV18, the J gene TRBJ1-2, with D unclear. Germline values: CDR1 KGHSH, CDR2 LQKENI. CDR3 length: 14 amino acids. V lost 3 bases to trimming and J lost 1 base, with 9 bases between them. The CDR3 region is CASSPPGSNYGYTF. CDR3 sequence (DNA): TGTGCCAGCTCACCCCCAGGTAGTAACTATGGCTACACCTTC.

The J gene is TRBJ1-4, the V gene TRBV19; no clear D gene. CDR3 length equals 12 residues. V lost 6 bases, J lost 8 bases, and 10 bases lay in between. Germline V gene lookup returns CDR1 LNHDA and CDR2 SQIVND (reference sequence). CDR3 in DNA: TGTGCCAGTAGGAATCGGGGAGAAAAACTGTTTTTT. It specifies CASRNRGEKLFF.

This chain uses TRBV10-3 with TRBJ2-7; the match to TRBD2 covers 8 bases. Looked up from germline, CDR1 is ENHRY and CDR2 is SYGVKD. With V trimmed by 2 bases and J by 4 bases, 4 bases remained unmatched. This CDR3 spans 14 amino acids. In nucleotides, the CDR3 is TGTGCCATCAGTGAGCCGGGACTAGAATACGAGCAGTACTTC. Amino acid sequence: CAISEPGLEYEQYF.

The J gene is TRBJ2-1, the V gene TRBV7-9; D is ambiguous. The CDR3 runs 12 residues. V lost 3 bases to trimming and J lost 4 bases, with 4 bases between them. Germline CDR1 reads SEHNR; CDR2 reads FQNEAQ (reference sequence). The CDR3 protein is CASSFKYNEQFF. The CDR3 region has the DNA TGTGCCAGCAGCTTTAAATACAATGAGCAGTTCTTC.

The chain links TRBV19 to TRBJ1-2, with 10 positions matching TRBD1. V was clipped by 9 bases and J by 7 bases; unmatched bases: 14. This CDR3 has 15 amino acids. Looked up from germline, CDR1 is LNHDA and CDR2 is SQIVND (reference sequence). The CDR3 nucleotides are TGTGCCAGCGCCTTCGGACAGGGGGTTGTCGTTGGCTACACCTTC. It translates to CASAFGQGVVVGYTF.

The chain recombines TRBV2 with TRBJ1-2; D unclear. The CDR3 spans 15 residues. Trimming removed 7 bases at V and 0 bases at J, with 15 bases between. In germline, CDR1 is SNHLY, CDR2 FYNNEI. The DNA for the CDR3 is TGTGCCAGCACTTCCCAGGAAATCACTAACTATGGCTACACCTTC. Residues: CASTSQEITNYGYTF.

The chain has TRBV14 and TRBJ2-1; TRBD2 matches 15 bases. V was pared by 4 bases and J by 7 bases, with 2 bases of the junction left unmatched. The CDR3 has 15 amino acids. The germline gives CDR1 SGHDN, CDR2 FVKESK. CDR3 in DNA: TGTGCCAGCAGCCGAGGGACTAGCGGGAGGAATGAGCAGTTCTTC. Protein sequence: CASSRGTSGRNEQFF.

The chain carries TRBV19 and TRBJ2-1; 7 bases match TRBD1. CDR1 LNHDA and CDR2 SQIVND come from the germline V gene (reference sequence). The CDR3 loop spans 15 amino acids. J gave up 7 bases and V 5 bases, and 11 bases lay outside the gene matches. CDR3 coding DNA: TGTGCCAGTAGTCTTAACTCTTTACAGGGGAATGAGCAGTTCTTC. Protein sequence: CASSLNSLQGNEQFF.

The chain recombines TRBV2 with TRBJ1-2; TRBD1 might be the D (6 bases). V was shortened by 3 bases and J by 3 bases, with 8 bases between the two germline ends. The CDR3 covers 13 residues. The germline V gene encodes CDR1 SNHLY and CDR2 FYNNEI. The CDR3 region is CASSDRTDYGYTF. The CDR3 coding sequence is TGTGCCAGCAGTGATCGGACAGACTATGGCTACACCTTC.

The chain carries TRBV5-8 and TRBJ2-7, with unresolved D. CDR1 and CDR2 from the germline V gene are SGHTS and YDEGEE. The CDR3 consists of 15 residues. V was shortened by 0 bases and J by 4 bases, with 14 bases between the two germline ends. Here the CDR3 reads CASSLVLTSGYEQYF. The CDR3 nucleotides are TGTGCCAGCAGCTTGGTACTGACCTCGGGTTACGAGCAGTACTTC.

DNA of the CDR3: TGTGCCAGAACCATTGGAGACTATGGCTACACCTTC. It codes for CARTIGDYGYTF. The chain joins TRBV5-3 to TRBJ1-2; unclear D gene. TRBV5-3 is an ORF for which the function is uncertain. The CDR3 covers 12 residues. V gave up 6 bases and J gave up 3 bases, with 9 bases separating them.

The genes are TRBV5-1 and TRBJ1-2; TRBD1 aligns across 7 bases. Germline V gives CDR1 SGHRS, CDR2 YFSETQ. Trimming cost V 5 bases and J 5 bases; bases outside gene matches: 6. The CDR3 has 13 amino acids. This CDR3 reads CASSSTGQYGYTF. For the CDR3, the DNA is TGCGCCAGCAGTTCGACAGGGCAGTATGGCTACACCTTC.

This clone was found a few times. This chain uses TRBV7-7 with TRBJ2-5, with 10 bases aligning to TRBD2. Germline V gene lookup returns CDR1 SSHAT and CDR2 FNYEAQ (reference sequence). The CDR3 covers 16 residues. The V and J ends lost 4 bases and 5 bases, in that order; junction bases with no gene match: 10. CDR3 sequence: CASSSSGSSIGETQYF. In nucleotides, the CDR3 is TGTGCCAGCAGCTCTAGCGGGAGTTCAATAGGGGAGACCCAGTACTTC.

The rearrangement links TRBV11-2 to TRBJ1-1; D is unclear. The ends were cut back, 0 bases at V and 7 bases at J, with 12 bases in the middle. This CDR3 spans 14 amino acids. Germline loops: CDR1 SGHAT, CDR2 FQNNGV. The CDR3 DNA sequence: TGTGCCAGCAGCTTAGAGGTGACACCATATGAAGCTTTCTTT. It specifies CASSLEVTPYEAFF.

V gene TRBV5-1 combines with J gene TRBJ1-3; D remains unclear. Trimming removed 4 bases at V and 8 bases at J, with 16 bases between. The CDR3 has 14 amino acids. Per the germline V gene, CDR1 is SGHRS and CDR2 is YFSETQ. The CDR3 spells CASSVGNSQDTIYF. DNA for the CDR3: TGCGCCAGCAGCGTAGGAAACAGCCAGGACACCATATATTTT.

This chain joins TRBV18 and TRBJ1-4; D is unresolved. Germline CDR1 reads KGHSH; CDR2 reads LQKENI. The CDR3 runs 12 residues. V dropped 5 bases and J dropped 6 bases, with 7 bases sitting between them. CDR3 nucleotides: TGTGCCAGCTCAGTAACAGATGAAAAACTGTTTTTT. Translating gives CASSVTDEKLFF.

The chain couples TRBV7-2 to TRBJ2-1; 7 bases align to TRBD2. V lost 3 bases and J lost 9; bases outside the gene matches: 8. The CDR3 spans 14 residues. Germline loops: CDR1 SGHTA, CDR2 FQGNSA. DNA of the CDR3: TGTGCCAGCAGCTTCGGACTAGATGTGAGTGAGCAGTTCTTC. Amino acids: CASSFGLDVSEQFF. The full variable domain, its missing parts supplied by reference TRBV7-2 and TRBJ2-1, is GAGVSQSPSNKVTEKGKDVELRCDPISGHTALYWYRQSLGQGLEFLIYFQGNSAPDKSGLPSDRFSAERTGGSVSTLTIQRTQQEDSAVYLCASSFGLDVSEQFFGPGTRLTVL.

This chain joins TRBV2 and TRBJ2-4; 9 bases are a match to TRBD1. This CDR3 region has 12 residues. Trimming cost V 6 bases and J 11 bases; bases outside gene matches: 5. CDR1 is SNHLY and CDR2 is FYNNEI in the germline V gene. CDR3 region: CASRDRDRVQYF. CDR3 DNA sequence: TGTGCCAGCAGAGATAGGGACAGGGTTCAGTACTTC.

The sample holds one count of this clone. This sequence joins TRBV30 and TRBJ2-5; a weak D match, TRBD2 (6 bases). The CDR3 is 14 residues long. Germline loops: CDR1 GTSNPN, CDR2 SVGIG (reference sequence). Trimming left V 1 base short and J 5 bases short, with 14 bases between. CDR3 sequence (DNA): TGTGCCTGGAGTGGTACAACCCGGGGGGAGACCCAGTACTTC. Translated, it gives CAWSGTTRGETQYF.

The V gene is TRBV19, the J gene TRBJ2-3, with 8 positions matching TRBD2. This CDR3 is built from 15 residues. V lost 1 base and J lost 1; bases outside the gene matches: 1. The germline gives CDR1 LNHDA, CDR2 SQIVND (reference sequence). For the CDR3, the DNA is TGTGCCAGTAGTATAGGGGGACTAGGCACAGATACGCAGTATTTT. Protein product: CASSIGGLGTDTQYF.

The chain recombines TRBV11-2 with TRBJ1-1; D is unresolved. V was pared by 5 bases and J by 14 bases, with 15 bases between. The germline CDR1 and CDR2 sequences are SGHAT and FQNNGV. The CDR3 is made up of 11 amino acids. The CDR3 loop reads CASSPTFGVFF. In DNA form, the CDR3 reads TGTGCCAGCAGCCCAACCTTCGGGGTATTCTTT.

V gene TRBV15 combines with J gene TRBJ1-4; D possibly corresponds to TRBD1 (6 bases). The V and J ends lost 5 bases and 10 bases respectively, with 17 bases between them. Germline V CDR1 and CDR2: LNHNV, YYDKDF (reference sequence). The CDR3 extends over 14 amino acids. As DNA, the CDR3 is TGTGCCACCAGCTCAGGGACAATGGCCGGAAAACTGTTTTTT. It codes for CATSSGTMAGKLFF.

This clone was recorded only once. The chain carries TRBV6-1 and TRBJ1-2, with a weak D call TRBD1 (5 bases). This CDR3 spans 15 amino acids. The germline gives CDR1 MNHNS, CDR2 SASEGT. Trimming took 0 bases from V and 5 from J, leaving 13 bases between them. The CDR3 nucleotides are TGTGCCAGCAGTGAAGCTTGGGGACTTAGTTATGGCTACACCTTC. Its protein is CASSEAWGLSYGYTF.

This chain joins TRBV5-6 and TRBJ1-2; TRBD1 might be the D (5 bases). With 3 bases removed from V and 7 bases from J, the gap between germline ends came to 16 bases. The germline gives CDR1 SGHDT, CDR2 YYEEEE. The CDR3 is made up of 14 amino acids. As DNA, the CDR3 is TGTGCCAGCAGCTCAACGGGCGGGGGGAGTGGCTACACCTTC. This encodes CASSSTGGGSGYTF.

The rearrangement uses TRBV6-6 and TRBJ1-1, with D possibly TRBD1 on 5 matching bases. Germline V gene lookup returns CDR1 MNHNY and CDR2 SVGAGI (reference sequence). Trimming took 8 bases from V and 1 from J, leaving 11 bases between them. The CDR3 runs 13 residues. The CDR3 sequence is CASGGGSNTEAFF. CDR3 nucleotides: TGTGCCAGCGGGGGGGGGTCGAACACTGAAGCTTTCTTT.